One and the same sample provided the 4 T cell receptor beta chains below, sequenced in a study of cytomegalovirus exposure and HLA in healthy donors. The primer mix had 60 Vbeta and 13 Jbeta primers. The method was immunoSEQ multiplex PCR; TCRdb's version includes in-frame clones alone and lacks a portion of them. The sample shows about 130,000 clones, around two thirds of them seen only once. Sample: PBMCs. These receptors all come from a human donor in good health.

Here the CDR3 reads CSVRIQGYNEQFF. CDR3 nucleotides: TGCAGCGTTCGAATCCAGGGCTACAATGAGCAGTTCTTC. The chain couples TRBV29-1 to TRBJ2-1; a weak D match, TRBD1 (5 bases). The germline V and J ends were trimmed by 5 bases and 3 bases, with 11 bases remaining between them. The CDR3 length is 13 residues. Germline-derived CDR1 and CDR2 are SQVTM and ANQGSEA.

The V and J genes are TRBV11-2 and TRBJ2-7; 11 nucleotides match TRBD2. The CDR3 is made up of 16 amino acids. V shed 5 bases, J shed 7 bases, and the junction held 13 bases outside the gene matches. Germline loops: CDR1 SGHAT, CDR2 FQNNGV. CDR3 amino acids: CASSPLTSGTSREQYF. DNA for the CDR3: TGTGCCAGCAGCCCCTTGACTAGCGGGACTTCGAGGGAGCAGTACTTC. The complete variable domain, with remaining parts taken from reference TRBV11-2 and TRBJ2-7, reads EAGVAQSPRYKIIEKRQSVAFWCNPISGHATLYWYQQILGQGPKLLIQFQNNGVVDDSQLPKDRFSAERLKGVDSTLKIQPAKLEDSAVYLCASSPLTSGTSREQYFGPGTRLTVT.

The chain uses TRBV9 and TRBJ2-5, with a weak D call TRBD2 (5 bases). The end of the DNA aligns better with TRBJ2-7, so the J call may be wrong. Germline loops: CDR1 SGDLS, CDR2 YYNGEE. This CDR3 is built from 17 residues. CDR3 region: CASSGEGEGRSSYEQYF. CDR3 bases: TGTGCCAGCAGCGGTGAAGGCGAGGGCAGGAGCTCCTACGAGCAGTACTTC.

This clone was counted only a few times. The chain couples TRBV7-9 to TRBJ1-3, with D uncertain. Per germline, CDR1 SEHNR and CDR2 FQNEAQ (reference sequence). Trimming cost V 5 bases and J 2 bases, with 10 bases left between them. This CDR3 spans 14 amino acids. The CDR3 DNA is TGTGCCAGCAGCAGAGGCCCAGCTGGAAACACCATATATTTT. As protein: CASSRGPAGNTIYF.